This passage covers 22 T cell receptor beta chains from one sample sequenced in a study of beta chain features in type 1 diabetes. Study results and limitations: Shorter TCRB CDR3s, moderately but significantly so, were found in Type 1 diabetes patients in all four CD4+ subsets.

The study reverse transcribed the entire isolated RNA, so it sequenced expressed TCRB transcripts. TCRdb keeps only in-frame clones here, not all; method: immunoSEQ multiplex PCR. The sample lists some 350,000 clones, roughly a tenth seen once, with over 0.45% in the top ten. These receptors have no identified antigens. The material sequenced was central memory CD4+ T cells from blood. These receptors were obtained from a man aged 25-40 years with type 1 diabetes.

This clone was seen repeatedly, ten times or more. The chain links TRBV28 to TRBJ2-7; no clear D gene. Germline CDR1 reads MDHEN; CDR2 reads SYDVKM. Between the trimmed V and J ends, which lost 7 bases and 7 bases, there was a span of 11 bases. The length of the CDR3 is 11 residues. CDR3 amino acids: CASNLAREQYF. CDR3 bases: TGTGCCAGCAACCTCGCGAGAGAGCAGTACTTC.

This clone was observed a handful of times. The chain combines TRBV29-1 with TRBJ2-2; TRBD1 might be the D (6 bases). V lost 7 bases and J lost 1, with 10 bases in between. The CDR3 contains 13 residues. Germline-derived CDR1 and CDR2 are SQVTM and ANQGSEA. The CDR3 here is CSAATGNTGELFF. For the CDR3, the DNA is TGCAGCGCCGCGACAGGGAACACCGGGGAGCTGTTTTTT.

This clone was detected a few times. The chain employs TRBV5-4 and TRBJ1-5; 8 bases align to TRBD1. The CDR3 totals 16 residues. Germline V gene sequence: CDR1 SGHNT, CDR2 YYREEE (reference sequence). The V gene end was trimmed by 0 bases and the J gene end by 3 bases; junction bases not matched to a gene: 5. The CDR3 DNA reads TGTGCCAGCAGCTTGGGGGGGACAGGCCCCAATCAGCCCCAGCATTTT. Amino acids: CASSLGGTGPNQPQHF.

This clone has ten or more counts. The chain combines TRBV10-3 with TRBJ1-2; 7 bases align to TRBD1. The germline CDR1 and CDR2 sequences are ENHRY and SYGVKD. The CDR3 totals 13 residues. V dropped 5 bases and J dropped 8; count of bases not matched to a gene: 8. CDR3 loop: CAISPGTVQGYTF. The CDR3 coding sequence is TGTGCCATCAGTCCCGGGACAGTACAGGGCTACACCTTC.

This clone was observed many times. This specimen includes other DNA sequences encoding the same CDR3. This rearrangement joins TRBV9 to TRBJ2-3, with D maybe TRBD1 (5 bases). The V end lost 4 bases, the J end lost 1 base, and 7 bases lay between the germline ends. Germline CDR1 and CDR2: SGDLS and YYNGEE. This CDR3 has 13 residues. CDR3: CASSQGGTDTQYF. The CDR3 region has the DNA TGTGCCAGCAGCCAAGGGGGCACAGATACGCAGTATTTT.

This clone was seen a handful of times. The V gene is TRBV7-2, the J gene TRBJ2-3, with no clear D. Germline V lookup: CDR1 SGHTA, CDR2 FQGNSA. V was shortened by 6 bases and J by 6 bases, with 16 bases between the two germline ends. The CDR3 covers 14 residues. The CDR3 sequence: CASSEASGQDTQYF. As DNA, the CDR3 is TGTGCCAGCAGTGAAGCGTCGGGCCAGGATACGCAGTATTTT.

V and J are TRBV5-1 and TRBJ1-2; no clear D. The germline V and J ends were trimmed by 1 base and 6 bases, with 7 bases remaining between them. CDR1 is SGHRS and CDR2 is YFSETQ in the germline V gene. The CDR3 is 12 residues long. CDR3 bases: TGCGCCAGCAGCTTGAGAAGGGATGGCTACACCTTC. It yields the protein CASSLRRDGYTF.

The V and J genes are TRBV10-2 and TRBJ2-5; 8 bases align to TRBD1. Losses at the gene ends were 5 bases for V and 4 bases for J; bases not matched to a gene: 3. Germline V gene lookup returns CDR1 WSHSY and CDR2 SAAADI. The CDR3 runs 13 residues. DNA for the CDR3: TGCGCCAGCAGTTCAGGGGGCGGAGAGACCCAGTACTTC. Amino acid sequence: CASSSGGGETQYF.

The rearrangement links TRBV5-1 to TRBJ1-1, with TRBD1 matching over 9 bases. Germline CDR1 SGHRS, CDR2 YFSETQ. The CDR3 consists of 15 residues. Unmatched junction bases numbered 7, after V lost 0 bases and J lost 7 bases. The CDR3: CASSLGTGGENEAFF. The CDR3 DNA reads TGCGCCAGCAGCTTGGGAACAGGGGGCGAGAATGAAGCTTTCTTT.

This rearrangement joins TRBV9 to TRBJ2-7; D perhaps matches TRBD2 (6 bases). The V and J ends lost 2 bases and 2 bases respectively, with 14 bases between them. The germline V gene encodes CDR1 SGDLS and CDR2 YYNGEE. The CDR3 is made up of 15 amino acids. The CDR3 here is CASSVTSRGPYEQYF. The CDR3 DNA reads as TGTGCCAGCAGCGTGACGTCGCGGGGTCCCTACGAGCAGTACTTC. Using reference TRBV9 and TRBJ2-7 for the parts outside the CDR3, the full variable domain is DSGVTQTPKHLITATGQRVTLRCSPRSGDLSVYWYQQSLDQGLQFLIQYYNGEERAKGNILERFSAQQFPDLHSELNLSSLELGDSALYFCASSVTSRGPYEQYFGPGTRLTVT.

This chain connects TRBV6-1 to TRBJ1-2, with D uncertain. CDR1 and CDR2 (germline): MNHNS, SASEGT. This CDR3 comprises 13 residues. V lost 0 bases to trimming and J lost 7 bases, with 9 bases between them. The CDR3 region is CASSEAVGSGYTF. Here the CDR3 DNA reads TGTGCCAGCAGTGAAGCCGTCGGATCTGGCTACACCTTC.

This clone was counted a few times. The gene calls are TRBV5-4 and TRBJ1-5, with D unresolved. CDR3 length: 13 amino acids. CDR1 SGHNT and CDR2 YYREEE come from the germline V gene (reference sequence). The V and J ends lost 0 bases and 7 bases respectively, with 8 bases between them. The CDR3: CASSLEVGQPQHF. CDR3 sequence (DNA): TGTGCCAGCAGCTTGGAGGTTGGGCAGCCCCAGCATTTT. Filled out from reference TRBV5-4 and TRBJ1-5, the complete variable domain reads ETGVTQSPTHLIKTRGQQVTLRCSSQSGHNTVSWYQQALGQGPQFIFQYYREEENGRGNFPPRFSGLQFPNYSSELNVNALELDDSALYLCASSLEVGQPQHFGDGTRLSIL.

The J gene is TRBJ2-7, the V gene TRBV7-2, with D perhaps TRBD1 or TRBD2 (5 bases each). Germline CDR1 reads SGHTA; CDR2 reads FQGNSA. Trimming shortened V by 1 base and J by 5 bases, and 9 bases separated the two germline ends. CDR3 length: 13 amino acids. CDR3 DNA: TGTGCCAGCAGCTTAGTCGGGGCCAACGAGCAGTACTTC. Amino acid sequence: CASSLVGANEQYF.

There are a few counts of this clone. V and J are TRBV6-1 and TRBJ2-1; unclear D gene. Germline V gene data show CDR1 as MNHNS and CDR2 as SASEGT. Trimming removed 6 bases at V and 8 bases at J, with 20 bases between. The length of the CDR3 is 15 residues. In nucleotides, the CDR3 is TGTGCCAGCAGGCACGCAAAAGGTCCAAGTGATGAGCAGTTCTTC. Residues: CASRHAKGPSDEQFF.

This clone turned up a few times. The chain has TRBV11-1 and TRBJ1-5; TRBD1 might be the D (6 bases). Germline lookup yields CDR1 SGHAT and CDR2 FQDESV (reference sequence). The V gene lost 5 bases and the J gene lost 7 bases, with 12 bases spanning the gap. This CDR3 is built from 13 residues. CDR3 loop: CASSLITGQPQHF. The CDR3 bases are TGTGCCAGCAGCCTGATTACAGGGCAGCCCCAGCATTTT. Full variable domain (outside the CDR3, taken from reference TRBV11-1 and TRBJ1-5): EAEVAQSPRYKITEKSQAVAFWCDPISGHATLYWYRQILGQGPELLVQFQDESVVDDSQLPKDRFSAERLKGVDSTLKIQPAELGDSAMYLCASSLITGQPQHFGDGTRLSIL.

As to this clone: A single base separates this from a much larger clone, so it may be a read error. The chain joins TRBV25-1 to TRBJ1-1; possible D gene TRBD1, 6 bases. Trimming took off 3 bases at V and 0 bases at J, with 8 bases between the two ends. Germline values: CDR1 MGHDK, CDR2 SYGVNS. The CDR3 sequence is 14 residues long. The CDR3 DNA reads as TGTGCCAGCAGTGACGGACAGATGAACACTGAAGCTTTCTTT. Amino acid sequence: CASSDGQMNTEAFF.

Concerning this clone itself: In the same sample, other DNA sequences code for this CDR3. The chain has TRBV7-2 and TRBJ2-1, with D hard to call. The V gene lost 6 bases and the J gene lost 5 bases, with 14 bases spanning the gap. Germline CDR1 reads SGHTA; CDR2 reads FQGNSA. CDR3 length equals 14 residues. The CDR3 is CASSLPTSNNEQFF. The CDR3 DNA reads TGTGCCAGCAGTTTACCAACATCGAACAATGAGCAGTTCTTC.

This clone was counted only a few times. The V and J genes are TRBV7-2 and TRBJ1-1; tentatively, D is TRBD1 (6 bases). The CDR3 is 15 amino acids. The germline V and J ends were trimmed by 2 bases and 3 bases, with 13 bases remaining between them. The germline V gene has CDR1 SGHTA and CDR2 FQGNSA. This chain's CDR3 is CASSLQGFRDTEAFF. For the CDR3, the DNA is TGTGCCAGCAGCTTACAGGGGTTCCGAGACACTGAAGCTTTCTTT.

This chain uses TRBV6-1 with TRBJ1-2, with 9 bases matching TRBD1. V trimming: 6 bases; J trimming: 4 bases; junction bases outside the gene matches: 12. The CDR3 runs 16 residues. CDR1 is MNHNS, CDR2 SASEGT, per germline. The CDR3 here is CASREYPGTGLYGYTF. CDR3 nucleotide sequence: TGTGCCAGCAGAGAATACCCCGGGACAGGGCTCTATGGCTACACCTTC.

This clone was counted between two and nine times. The chain couples TRBV7-8 to TRBJ2-7; D unclear. V dropped 3 bases and J dropped 5 bases, with 5 bases sitting between them. The germline V gene has CDR1 SGHVS and CDR2 FQNEAQ. The CDR3 is made up of 11 amino acids. CDR3 nucleotides: TGTGCCAGCAGCTTTCGCAACGAGCAGTACTTC. This translates into CASSFRNEQYF.

J is TRBJ2-1 and V is TRBV6-1, with 13 positions matching TRBD2. This CDR3 has 15 residues. In germline, CDR1 is MNHNS, CDR2 SASEGT. V lost 8 bases to trimming and J lost 5 bases; unmatched junction nucleotides: 6. The CDR3 DNA is TGTGCCAGCGCCCCCGGGACTAGCGGGAACAATGAGCAGTTCTTC. Protein product: CASAPGTSGNNEQFF.

With respect to this clone: A junction end diverges from the germline sequence, so it may reflect a read error. The rearrangement uses TRBV20-1 and TRBJ1-4; D gene uncertain. Germline CDR1 reads DFQATT; CDR2 reads SNEGSKA (reference sequence). CDR3 length equals 11 residues. The CDR3 region is CSARSGERLPF. The CDR3 DNA reads TGCAGTGCTAGATCCGGGGAACGGCTCCCTTTT.